A selection of T cell receptor beta chains follows, all from one sample in a study of T cells in Graves' hyperthyroidism and ophthalmopathy. A single record per CDR3 protein comes from TCRdb applying MiXCR to the multiplex PCR reads. The sample has 300,000 to 450,000 distinct CDR3 sequences, approximately 13% seen once. Sequenced input: blood. The receptor source for this set is a young man with Graves' hyperthyroidism that later progressed to Graves' ophthalmopathy. Each CDR3 is given with its conserved first and last residue. Each record gives: CDR3 protein, CDR3 DNA, D gene, V gene, J gene, clone size. The D gene is left open where the match is weak. Not every row has a clone size; where given, it reads once, few, many or a size class.

CASSLNPGQLTDTQYF	TGTGCCAGCAGTTTAAATCCGGGGCAGCTCACAGATACGCAGTATTTT	.	TRBV28	TRBJ2-3	many
CAWSLGGVNQPQHF	TGTGCCTGGAGTTTAGGAGGGGTCAATCAGCCCCAGCATTTT	.	TRBV30	TRBJ1-5	many
CASTWGGTDTQYF	TGTGCCAGCACCTGGGGGGGCACAGATACGCAGTATTTT	.	TRBV6-1	TRBJ2-3	few
CASSPPHSTSYEQFF	TGTGCCAGCAGCCCCCCCCATTCAACTAGTTATGAGCAGTTCTTC	.	TRBV7-6	TRBJ2-1	.
CASSLGGSRADTQYF	TGTGCCAGCAGCTTAGGCGGGAGCCGGGCAGATACGCAGTATTTT	TRBD2	TRBV7-9	TRBJ2-3	.
CASSSGVTNEKLFF	TGTGCCAGCAGTTCGGGAGTAACTAATGAAAAACTGTTTTTT	.	TRBV12-3/TRBV12-4	TRBJ1-4	many
CASLISGEETQYF	TGTGCCAGCCTAATTAGCGGGGAAGAGACCCAGTACTTC	TRBD2	TRBV7-9	TRBJ2-5	many
CASSLSPGVNEKLFF	TGTGCCAGCAGTTTATCTCCAGGTGTGAATGAAAAACTGTTTTTT	.	TRBV27	TRBJ1-4	many
CASRTVQETQYF	TGTGCCAGCAGGACGGTTCAAGAGACCCAGTACTTC	.	TRBV2	TRBJ2-5	many
CASSSRYQETQYF	TGTGCCAGCAGCTCACGATACCAAGAGACCCAGTACTTC	.	TRBV11-2	TRBJ2-5	many
CATETGVIVNTEAFF	TGTGCCACCGAAACAGGGGTCATCGTGAACACTGAAGCTTTCTTT	TRBD1	TRBV28	TRBJ1-1	many
CASSPVGPQASYEQYF	TGTGCCAGCAGTCCCGTGGGACCGCAGGCGTCCTACGAGCAGTACTTC	.	TRBV28	TRBJ2-7	many
CATLTGNSNQPQHF	TGTGCCACCCTGACAGGGAATAGCAATCAGCCCCAGCATTTT	TRBD1	TRBV28	TRBJ1-5	.
CASSTTYGYTF	TGTGCCAGCAGTACTACTTATGGCTACACCTTC	.	TRBV2	TRBJ1-2	many
CASAHVRSGGLRDTQYF	TGTGCCAGCGCCCACGTGAGGAGCGGGGGCCTGAGGGATACGCAGTATTTT	TRBD2	TRBV27	TRBJ2-3	.
CASSQDNMGRGVGYTF	TGCGCCAGCAGCCAAGATAATATGGGGAGGGGAGTTGGCTACACCTTC	.	TRBV4-1	TRBJ1-2	few
CAISEPYKGDDEQYF	TGTGCCATCAGTGAACCTTATAAAGGGGACGACGAGCAGTACTTC	.	TRBV10-3	TRBJ2-7	many
CASSIGSGYTDTQYF	TGCGCCAGCAGCATTGGCTCGGGATACACAGATACGCAGTATTTT	.	TRBV5-1	TRBJ2-3	many
CASSQDYNEQFF	TGCGCCAGCAGCCAAGATTACAATGAGCAGTTCTTC	.	TRBV4-1	TRBJ2-1	many
CASSQEPGSGYGNQPQHF	TGTGCCAGCAGCCAAGAGCCAGGATCAGGGTATGGCAATCAGCCCCAGCATTTT	.	TRBV3-1	TRBJ1-5	many
CASSVDRGNIQYF	TGTGCCAGCAGTGTGGACAGGGGGAACATTCAGTACTTC	TRBD1	TRBV28	TRBJ2-4	few
CASSWGDTEAFF	TGCGCCAGCAGCTGGGGGGACACTGAAGCTTTCTTT	.	TRBV5-1	TRBJ1-1	many
CASSPPGGGSYNEQFF	TGTGCCAGCTCACCACCGGGGGGTGGTTCCTACAATGAGCAGTTCTTC	.	TRBV18	TRBJ2-1	.
CASSPIQRSRDTYYEQYF	TGCGCCAGCAGCCCAATCCAAAGGAGTCGGGACACCTACTACGAGCAGTACTTC	.	TRBV5-1	TRBJ2-7	.
CASSEVLPRYEQYF	TGTGCCAGCAGTGAAGTACTCCCCAGGTACGAGCAGTACTTC	.	TRBV6-1	TRBJ2-7	many
CASSLVPGLGSTEAFF	TGTGCCAGCAGCTTAGTGCCGGGCCTTGGGAGCACTGAAGCTTTCTTT	.	TRBV7-9	TRBJ1-1	.
CASSLRQGSVADTQYF	TGTGCCAGCAGCCTACGACAGGGGAGCGTCGCAGATACGCAGTATTTT	TRBD1	TRBV9	TRBJ2-3	many
CASSLGGTGEQFF	TGTGCCAGCAGCTTAGGGGGGACTGGGGAGCAGTTCTTC	.	TRBV13	TRBJ2-1	many
CASRGRDREYGYTF	TGTGCCAGCAGGGGCCGGGACAGGGAGTATGGCTACACCTTC	TRBD1	TRBV25-1	TRBJ1-2	few
CSARDLLNTEAFF	TGCAGTGCTAGAGATCTGTTGAACACTGAAGCTTTCTTT	.	TRBV20-1	TRBJ1-1	.
CSALTGAHGPLHF	TGCAGTGCTCTAACCGGAGCGCACGGACCCCTCCACTTT	.	TRBV20-1	TRBJ1-6	few
CASSDSPRSRKLFF	TGTGCCAGCAGTGACTCCCCCCGGTCACGAAAACTGTTTTTT	.	TRBV28	TRBJ1-4	.
CALADRREKLFF	TGTGCCTTGGCGGACAGGCGTGAAAAACTGTTTTTT	TRBD1	TRBV30	TRBJ1-4	.
CASSLNLASGNEQFF	TGCGCCAGCAGCTTGAACCTAGCTAGTGGCAATGAGCAGTTCTTC	.	TRBV5-1	TRBJ2-1	.
CSAGPRDTFYEQYF	TGCAGTGCAGGCCCCCGGGACACCTTCTACGAGCAGTACTTC	.	TRBV20-1	TRBJ2-7	.
CASRGQTSNEKLFF	TGTGCCAGCAGGGGACAGACTTCGAATGAAAAACTGTTTTTT	TRBD1	TRBV2	TRBJ1-4	many
CASMDYTYEQYF	TGTGCCAGTATGGACTATACCTACGAGCAGTACTTC	.	TRBV19	TRBJ2-7	once
CASSPREGEGPQHF	TGCGCCAGCAGCCCGAGAGAGGGGGAGGGGCCCCAGCATTTT	.	TRBV4-1	TRBJ1-5	.
CSVLQGSVYGYTF	TGCAGCGTCCTCCAGGGGAGTGTTTATGGCTACACCTTC	.	TRBV29-1	TRBJ1-2	.
CASSAKQGTVSYEQYF	TGCGCCAGCAGCGCAAAACAGGGAACTGTCTCCTACGAGCAGTACTTC	.	TRBV5-1	TRBJ2-7	.
CASRKPGATNEKLFF	TGTGCCAGCAGAAAACCGGGAGCCACTAATGAAAAACTGTTTTTT	.	TRBV12-3/TRBV12-4	TRBJ1-4	many
CASMEFMNTEAFF	TGTGCCAGTATGGAGTTCATGAACACTGAAGCTTTCTTT	.	TRBV19	TRBJ1-1	many
CASGRGGLDTQYF	TGTGCCAGCGGGAGGGGGGGGCTGGATACGCAGTATTTT	.	TRBV9	TRBJ2-3	few
CASRATGAQPQHF	TGTGCCAGCAGGGCGACAGGGGCTCAGCCCCAGCATTTT	TRBD1	TRBV12-3/TRBV12-4	TRBJ1-5	many
CASSLLRGNTEAFF	TGTGCCAGCAGTTTATTGAGAGGGAACACTGAAGCTTTCTTT	.	TRBV28	TRBJ1-1	many
CASSSTGDEQFF	TGTGCCAGCAGCTCCACAGGGGACGAGCAGTTCTTC	TRBD1	TRBV11-2	TRBJ2-1	.
CSAPSSGSGNTIYF	TGCAGTGCTCCTTCGTCGGGGTCTGGAAACACCATATATTTT	.	TRBV20-1	TRBJ1-3	.
CASSADGYNEQFF	TGCGCCAGCAGCGCCGACGGTTACAATGAGCAGTTCTTC	.	TRBV5-1	TRBJ2-1	many
CASGFSPFEDTQYF	TGTGCTAGTGGTTTTTCTCCTTTTGAAGATACGCAGTATTTT	.	TRBV12-5	TRBJ2-3	many
CASSLQPSYEAFF	TGTGCCAGCAGTTTACAACCGAGCTATGAAGCTTTCTTT	.	TRBV27	TRBJ1-1	many
CSAIVDGGATDTQYF	TGCAGTGCTATTGTGGACGGGGGGGCCACAGATACGCAGTATTTT	TRBD2	TRBV20-1	TRBJ2-3	.
CASSLGRVHEQYF	TGTGCCAGCAGTTTAGGCAGGGTCCACGAGCAGTACTTC	.	TRBV12-3/TRBV12-4	TRBJ2-7	.
CASWESRPGSEAFF	TGTGCCAGCTGGGAGTCCAGACCCGGGAGTGAAGCTTTCTTT	.	TRBV2	TRBJ1-1	many
CASSQAGGSGELFF	TGCGCCAGCAGCCAAGCGGGAGGGAGCGGGGAGCTGTTTTTT	TRBD2	TRBV5-1	TRBJ2-2	.
CASSQRLAGYNEQFF	TGTGCCAGCAGCCAACGACTAGCGGGCTACAATGAGCAGTTCTTC	TRBD2	TRBV14	TRBJ2-1	many
CASSLRVGGTGGYTF	TGCGCCAGCAGCTTGAGGGTTGGCGGGACTGGAGGCTACACCTTC	.	TRBV5-1	TRBJ1-2	many
CAARLDGNYNSPLHF	TGTGCCGCACGTCTGGACGGAAACTATAATTCACCCCTCCACTTT	.	TRBV10-3	TRBJ1-6	.
CASSLESRDNSPLHF	TGTGCCAGCAGCTTAGAATCTAGGGATAATTCACCCCTCCACTTT	.	TRBV7-9	TRBJ1-6	many
CSFGGQAIYGYTF	TGCAGTTTTGGGGGACAGGCAATCTATGGCTACACCTTC	TRBD1	TRBV20-1	TRBJ1-2	.